The clone carrying this T cell receptor beta chain was observed a handful of times. No antigen is known for it. Use of 60 Vbeta and 13 Jbeta primers characterized the PCR. Clones were read by immunoSEQ multiplex PCR, and TCRdb kept only the in-frame ones, dropping some. This repertoire shows more than 150,000 clones, approximately 78% found once; its top ten account for under 1.5%. The donors (healthy individuals) were bone marrow donors. The CDR3 is 14 amino acids. The germline gives CDR1 LNHNV, CDR2 YYDKDF (reference sequence). V shed 2 bases and J shed 2 bases, with 8 bases lying between them. This specimen belongs to a study of cytomegalovirus exposure and HLA in healthy donors. About the research overall: About 85 million unique TCRs from HLA-typed donors were held in an early release of data. Whole-study findings and limits: Cytomegalovirus association was assigned to about 150 TCR beta chains. A later analysis associated some 16,000 TCR beta sequences with HLA alleles at a 0.05 false discovery rate.

Input material: PBMCs. The J gene is TRBJ2-3, the V gene TRBV15; D may be TRBD2 (6 bases). This clonotype was sampled from a male donor in good health and CMV-seronegative. The CDR3 DNA sequence: TGTGCCACCAGCAGACCTAGCGACACAGATACGCAGTATTTT. Translation: CATSRPSDTDTQYF.